This entry concerns a single T cell receptor beta chain. Its cognate antigen is unknown. The record originates from a study of cytomegalovirus exposure and HLA in healthy donors. The trim removed 5 bases at V and 9 bases at J, leaving 5 bases unmatched. Germline V gene lookup returns CDR1 SGDLS and CDR2 YYNGEE. The CDR3 sequence is 12 residues long. The assay was immunoSEQ multiplex PCR, and TCRdb's table has in-frame clones only and misses some. The sample holds over 75,000 clones, roughly 91% seen once. Study-level points and caveats: In vitro testing confirmed a few CMV-associated chains as specific for CMV antigens. In the 95 to 150 validation repertoires, a later analysis found that first-cohort TCR clusters tended to co-occur. The investigators catalogued under 200 TCR beta chains as cytomegalovirus-associated.

The material sequenced was PBMCs. The TCR sequence derives from a man aged 25-40 years in good health and CMV-seronegative. The J gene is TRBJ2-7, the V gene TRBV9, with 10 bases identical to TRBD1. CDR3 DNA: TGTGCCAGCAGTGGACAGGGGGGGTGGCAGTACTTC. Translated, it gives CASSGQGGWQYF.